Listed below are T cell receptor beta chains from one sample, sequenced in a study of blood T cell repertoires in COVID-19. TCRdb's copy holds only in-frame clones and misses some; the assay was immunoSEQ multiplex PCR. The data contain about 260,000 clones, approximately 88% of them singletons. The sequenced sample consisted of PBMCs or T cells enriched from blood (not recorded which). These receptors came from a middle-aged woman with acute COVID-19. Each CDR3 is given with its conserved first and last residue. The D gene is left open where the match is weak. Size tells how often a clone was seen (once, few, many) or the class of an expanded clone, and some rows leave it out.

CDR3 DNA: TGTGCCAGCAGTTCCCCCCAGGGTTGGGCCTCACCCCTCCACTTT
CDR3 protein: CASSSPQGWASPLHF
J gene: TRBJ1-6
V gene: TRBV28
D gene: .
clone size: .

CDR3 DNA: TGTGCCAGCAGTTTAACTTCCCTAGTCAATGAGCAGTTCTTC
CDR3 protein: CASSLTSLVNEQFF
J gene: TRBJ2-1
V gene: TRBV28
D gene: .
clone size: .

CDR3 DNA: TGTGCCAGCAGCGTCAGGGGACCGAACACCGGGGAGCTGTTTTTT
CDR3 protein: CASSVRGPNTGELFF
J gene: TRBJ2-2
V gene: TRBV9
D gene: .
clone size: .

CDR3 DNA: TGTGCCAGCAGTTATACTAGCTACGCCGGGGAGCTGTTTTTT
CDR3 protein: CASSYTSYAGELFF
J gene: TRBJ2-2
V gene: TRBV28
D gene: .
clone size: .

CDR3 DNA: TGTGCCAGCAGCCAATTGACACTCCCGATTGATCAGCCCCAGCATTTT
CDR3 protein: CASSQLTLPIDQPQHF
J gene: TRBJ1-5
V gene: TRBV16
D gene: .
clone size: .

CDR3 DNA: TGCGCCAGCACCCGGACAGGGGGCGCGGACACTGAAGCTTTCTTT
CDR3 protein: CASTRTGGADTEAFF
J gene: TRBJ1-1
V gene: TRBV10-2
D gene: TRBD1
clone size: .

CDR3 DNA: TGTGCCAGCACTCTCAGAGGTGCTAATGAAAAACTGTTTTTT
CDR3 protein: CASTLRGANEKLFF
J gene: TRBJ1-4
V gene: TRBV18
D gene: .
clone size: .

CDR3 DNA: TGTGCCAGCAGCTTAAGGTCCCTGGCGAGGGAGACCCAGTACTTC
CDR3 protein: CASSLRSLARETQYF
J gene: TRBJ2-5
V gene: TRBV7-8
D gene: .
clone size: .

CDR3 DNA: TGTGCCAGTAGTTGGGGCCCCTACGGGGGAACAAGCAATCAGCCCCAGCATTTT
CDR3 protein: CASSWGPYGGTSNQPQHF
J gene: TRBJ1-5
V gene: TRBV19
D gene: .
clone size: few

CDR3 DNA: TGTGCCAGCTACGAAGGACAGGGAGGCGAGCAGTACTTC
CDR3 protein: CASYEGQGGEQYF
J gene: TRBJ2-7
V gene: TRBV18
D gene: TRBD1
clone size: .

CDR3 DNA: TGTGCCAGCTCACCACAAATCGGGACAGGAACCTACGAGCAGTACTTC
CDR3 protein: CASSPQIGTGTYEQYF
J gene: TRBJ2-7
V gene: TRBV18
D gene: TRBD1
clone size: .

CDR3 DNA: TGTGCCAGCACGCAGGGTTGGGGCGAAAAACTGTTTTTT
CDR3 protein: CASTQGWGEKLFF
J gene: TRBJ1-4
V gene: TRBV6-5
D gene: .
clone size: once

CDR3 DNA: TGTGCCAGCTCACTTATCAGGGGTACTGAAGCTTTCTTT
CDR3 protein: CASSLIRGTEAFF
J gene: TRBJ1-1
V gene: TRBV18
D gene: .
clone size: .

CDR3 DNA: TGTGCCAGCAGCGTAGGATTATCTGTGACAGGGGGCCGGAACACTGAAGCTTTCTTT
CDR3 protein: CASSVGLSVTGGRNTEAFF
J gene: TRBJ1-1
V gene: TRBV9
D gene: TRBD1
clone size: .

CDR3 DNA: TGTGCCAGCAGCCTGGGACTGAGCTCCTACAATGAGCAGTTCTTC
CDR3 protein: CASSLGLSSYNEQFF
J gene: TRBJ2-1
V gene: TRBV7-8
D gene: .
clone size: .

CDR3 DNA: TGTGCCAGCAGTAGCGGTATCTACAATGAGCAGTTCTTC
CDR3 protein: CASSSGIYNEQFF
J gene: TRBJ2-1
V gene: TRBV12-3/TRBV12-4
D gene: .
clone size: .

CDR3 DNA: TGCGCCAGCAGTGAGTCAGTTTTGGGTGCCGCGGGTACGCAGTATTTT
CDR3 protein: CASSESVLGAAGTQYF
J gene: TRBJ2-3
V gene: TRBV10-1
D gene: .
clone size: .

CDR3 DNA: TGTGCCAGTAACGGACAGGGGGCAGCTAATGAAAAACTGTTTTTT
CDR3 protein: CASNGQGAANEKLFF
J gene: TRBJ1-4
V gene: TRBV19
D gene: TRBD1
clone size: few

CDR3 DNA: TGTGCCAGCAGTATAGAGGGGGTAACAGGGCGCACCGGGGAGCTGTTTTTT
CDR3 protein: CASSIEGVTGRTGELFF
J gene: TRBJ2-2
V gene: TRBV7-6
D gene: .
clone size: .

CDR3 DNA: TGTGCCATCAGTGAGTCGACAGGGTCGAATCAGCCCCAGCATTTT
CDR3 protein: CAISESTGSNQPQHF
J gene: TRBJ1-5
V gene: TRBV10-3
D gene: TRBD1
clone size: .

CDR3 DNA: TGTGCCAGCAGCTTAGCGCTGGGGAGAAAGGCCGGGGAGCTGTTTTTT
CDR3 protein: CASSLALGRKAGELFF
J gene: TRBJ2-2
V gene: TRBV7-9
D gene: .
clone size: .

CDR3 DNA: TGTGCCAGCAGCCCCCGGACAGGGTTGGCCGGGGAGCTGTTTTTT
CDR3 protein: CASSPRTGLAGELFF
J gene: TRBJ2-2
V gene: TRBV7-2
D gene: TRBD1
clone size: once

CDR3 DNA: TGTGCCAGCAGCTTAGCGAGGGGGGCCAACGTCCTGACTTTC
CDR3 protein: CASSLARGANVLTF
J gene: TRBJ2-6
V gene: TRBV7-2
D gene: .
clone size: .

CDR3 DNA: .
CDR3 protein: CASSFGAGGLAGADTQYF
J gene: TRBJ2-3
V gene: TRBV5-1
D gene: .
clone size: .

CDR3 DNA: TGTGCCAGTAGTATAGGAGTAGCATCGGATACGCAGTATTTT
CDR3 protein: CASSIGVASDTQYF
J gene: TRBJ2-3
V gene: TRBV19
D gene: .
clone size: .

CDR3 DNA: TGTGCCACCAGTGGGACAGGGGGCTTGGGTGAAGCTTTCTTT
CDR3 protein: CATSGTGGLGEAFF
J gene: TRBJ1-1
V gene: TRBV15
D gene: TRBD1
clone size: .

CDR3 DNA: TGTGCCAGCAGTTCGCGGACAGGGAGGAATCACTATGGCTACACCTTC
CDR3 protein: CASSSRTGRNHYGYTF
J gene: TRBJ1-2
V gene: TRBV6-5
D gene: TRBD1
clone size: .

CDR3 DNA: TGTGCCAGCTCCCCGGGGGTGGGACAGGGCTGGGGGAATGAGCAGTTCTTC
CDR3 protein: CASSPGVGQGWGNEQFF
J gene: TRBJ2-1
V gene: TRBV27
D gene: TRBD1
clone size: .

CDR3 DNA: TGCGCCAGCAGCTTGCCTGGCGGGTCTGGGGATGAGCAGTTCTTC
CDR3 protein: CASSLPGGSGDEQFF
J gene: TRBJ2-1
V gene: TRBV5-1
D gene: .
clone size: .

CDR3 DNA: TGTGCCAGCAGTTACATACAGGGCCCCCAGCCCCAGCATTTT
CDR3 protein: CASSYIQGPQPQHF
J gene: TRBJ1-5
V gene: TRBV6-2/TRBV6-3
D gene: .
clone size: .

CDR3 DNA: TGTGCCAGCAGCTTAATGCGCCCTGGGAACACTGAAGCTTTCTTT
CDR3 protein: CASSLMRPGNTEAFF
J gene: TRBJ1-1
V gene: TRBV7-3
D gene: .
clone size: .

CDR3 DNA: TGTGCCAGTAGTCTCTCGAACGTTAGGACAGGGGATGGTGGCTACACCTTC
CDR3 protein: CASSLSNVRTGDGGYTF
J gene: TRBJ1-2
V gene: TRBV19
D gene: TRBD1
clone size: once

CDR3 DNA: TGTGCCAGCAGCTCCGCCCGGACAGGGGGCTATGGCTACACCTTC
CDR3 protein: CASSSARTGGYGYTF
J gene: TRBJ1-2
V gene: TRBV13
D gene: TRBD1
clone size: .

CDR3 DNA: TGTGCCAGTTGGAGCCCCGGGAACATGAACACTGAAGCTTTCTTT
CDR3 protein: CASWSPGNMNTEAFF
J gene: TRBJ1-1
V gene: TRBV28
D gene: .
clone size: .

CDR3 DNA: TGTGCCAGCAGCTTAGGTACAGGGAGGAACACCGGGGAGCTGTTTTTT
CDR3 protein: CASSLGTGRNTGELFF
J gene: TRBJ2-2
V gene: TRBV7-9
D gene: .
clone size: .

CDR3 DNA: TGCGCCAGCAGCGCCCAGACTAGCGGGGCCCAAGAGACCCAGTACTTC
CDR3 protein: CASSAQTSGAQETQYF
J gene: TRBJ2-5
V gene: TRBV4-1
D gene: TRBD2
clone size: .

CDR3 DNA: TGTGCCAGCAGTTTATCCCCAGGGCCCAAGTTCTTC
CDR3 protein: CASSLSPGPKFF
J gene: TRBJ2-1
V gene: TRBV27
D gene: .
clone size: .

CDR3 DNA: TGCAGCGTTTTAGAGATTATGAACACTGAAGCTTTCTTT
CDR3 protein: CSVLEIMNTEAFF
J gene: TRBJ1-1
V gene: TRBV29-1
D gene: .
clone size: .

CDR3 DNA: TGCGCCAGCAGCCAAACCGGGCCTAGCGGGAGTCAGCCCCAGCATTTT
CDR3 protein: CASSQTGPSGSQPQHF
J gene: TRBJ1-5
V gene: TRBV4-1
D gene: .
clone size: .

CDR3 DNA: TGTGCCAGCAGCTCAATAGCGGGAGGGAACACCGGGGAGCTGTTTTTT
CDR3 protein: CASSSIAGGNTGELFF
J gene: TRBJ2-2
V gene: TRBV5-6
D gene: TRBD2
clone size: many

CDR3 DNA: TGTGCCAGCAGGGGGGGAGGGCCGTACAATGAGCAGTTCTTC
CDR3 protein: CASRGGGPYNEQFF
J gene: TRBJ2-1
V gene: TRBV27
D gene: TRBD2
clone size: .

CDR3 DNA: TGTGCCAGCTCACCCCAGACAGGGGTGGTAGCTGGAAACACCATATATTTT
CDR3 protein: CASSPQTGVVAGNTIYF
J gene: TRBJ1-3
V gene: TRBV18
D gene: TRBD1
clone size: .

CDR3 DNA: TGTGCCAGCAGTTTAATGAGCGCGGGCTACTCCTACAATGAGCAGTTCTTC
CDR3 protein: CASSLMSAGYSYNEQFF
J gene: TRBJ2-1
V gene: TRBV27
D gene: .
clone size: .

CDR3 DNA: TGCGCCAGCAGCCCGGGGTCGTTTACAACTAATGAAAAACTGTTTTTT
CDR3 protein: CASSPGSFTTNEKLFF
J gene: TRBJ1-4
V gene: TRBV10-1
D gene: .
clone size: .

CDR3 DNA: TGTGCCAGCAGCTTAGATGGACTAGCGGGAGCCCACTCCTACAATGAGCAGTTCTTC
CDR3 protein: CASSLDGLAGAHSYNEQFF
J gene: TRBJ2-1
V gene: TRBV7-2
D gene: TRBD2
clone size: few

CDR3 DNA: TGTGCCAGCAGCTTACTAGGGGAACTCAATCAGCCCCAGCATTTT
CDR3 protein: CASSLLGELNQPQHF
J gene: TRBJ1-5
V gene: TRBV7-2
D gene: .
clone size: .

CDR3 DNA: TGCGCCAGCAGCCACCGTGGGACTCCCGCGTACAATGAGCAGTTCTTC
CDR3 protein: CASSHRGTPAYNEQFF
J gene: TRBJ2-1
V gene: TRBV4-1
D gene: .
clone size: .

CDR3 DNA: TGTGCCAGCAGGGCGGGACAGATTCCGAGCTCCTATAATTCACCCCTCCACTTT
CDR3 protein: CASRAGQIPSSYNSPLHF
J gene: TRBJ1-6
V gene: TRBV2
D gene: TRBD1
clone size: .

CDR3 DNA: TGTGCCAGCAGCCCCTCTAGGAAGAGCTCCTACAATGAGCAGTTCTTC
CDR3 protein: CASSPSRKSSYNEQFF
J gene: TRBJ2-1
V gene: TRBV21-1
D gene: .
clone size: .

CDR3 DNA: TGTGCCAGCTCGGAACAGGGGGGGAACACTGAAGCTTTCTTT
CDR3 protein: CASSEQGGNTEAFF
J gene: TRBJ1-1
V gene: TRBV18
D gene: TRBD1
clone size: .

CDR3 DNA: TGTGCCATCAGTGAGACGGGACAGGGGAATTCACCCCTCCACTTT
CDR3 protein: CAISETGQGNSPLHF
J gene: TRBJ1-6
V gene: TRBV10-3
D gene: TRBD1
clone size: .

CDR3 DNA: TGTGCCAGCAGAATACCGGGACAACAGGGAGGGGATCTGGGCCAGCCCCAGCATTTT
CDR3 protein: CASRIPGQQGGDLGQPQHF
J gene: TRBJ1-5
V gene: TRBV28
D gene: .
clone size: .